These 10 T cell receptor beta chains were all obtained from the same sample, sequenced in a study of cytomegalovirus exposure and HLA in healthy donors. In the PCR, 60 Vbeta and 13 Jbeta primers were used. TCRdb's table, derived via immunoSEQ multiplex PCR, lists solely in-frame clones and lacks some. Of about 95,000 clones in the sample, over 70% were seen once. Sequencing was carried out using PBMCs. Receptors were obtained from a man aged 55-75 years in good health and CMV-seronegative.

V gene TRBV10-2 combines with J gene TRBJ2-2; the match to TRBD1 covers 9 bases. V dropped 3 bases and J dropped 6; count of bases not matched to a gene: 8. The CDR3 contains 16 residues. CDR1 and CDR2 from the germline V gene are WSHSY and SAAADI. The CDR3 DNA reads as TGCGCCAGCAGTGAATTGGGACAGGGAAGGGCCGGGGAGCTGTTTTTT. Protein product: CASSELGQGRAGELFF.

J is TRBJ2-1 and V is TRBV5-4, with D tentatively TRBD1 (6 bases). Germline CDR1 SGHNT, CDR2 YYREEE (reference sequence). The ends were cut back, 3 bases at V and 3 bases at J, with 16 bases in the middle. The length of the CDR3 is 16 residues. The CDR3 DNA reads as TGTGCCAGCAGCTCCCCCCCGAGGACAGACTACAATGAGCAGTTCTTC. This gives the protein CASSSPPRTDYNEQFF.

The chain joins TRBV5-1 to TRBJ2-2; D might be TRBD1 (6 bases). The CDR3 sequence is 13 residues long. Germline loops: CDR1 SGHRS, CDR2 YFSETQ. V was clipped by 5 bases and J by 6 bases, with 11 bases between them. This chain's CDR3 is CASRRSGAGELFF. In DNA form, the CDR3 reads TGCGCCAGCAGGCGCTCAGGGGCCGGGGAGCTGTTTTTT.

The gene calls are TRBV2 and TRBJ2-7; TRBD2 matches at 10 bases. The CDR3 spans 15 residues. Germline V gene data show CDR1 as SNHLY and CDR2 as FYNNEI. J was trimmed by 4 bases and V by 3 bases; bases with no gene match: 6. The CDR3 protein is CASSEASGRRYEQYF. DNA of the CDR3: TGTGCCAGCAGTGAGGCTAGCGGGAGAAGGTACGAGCAGTACTTC.

This clone was seen only a few times. The gene calls are TRBV27 and TRBJ2-5, with a possible D match to TRBD1 (6 bases). The CDR3 contains 14 residues. Germline CDR1 reads MNHEY; CDR2 reads SMNVEV (reference sequence). The V end lost 7 bases, the J end lost 2 bases, and 14 bases lay between the germline ends. The CDR3 DNA is TGTGCCAGCAACCGACGAGGACAGCAAGAGACCCAGTACTTC. Translated: CASNRRGQQETQYF.

This sequence joins TRBV29-1 and TRBJ1-2; D might be TRBD1 (6 bases). V was shortened by 1 base and J by 3 bases, with 9 bases between the two germline ends. The germline CDR1 and CDR2 sequences are SQVTM and ANQGSEA. The CDR3 has 13 residues. CDR3 bases: TGCAGCGTTGAAGGGGGGCAGGACTATGGCTACACCTTC. Translated, it gives CSVEGGQDYGYTF.

V gene TRBV9 combines with J gene TRBJ1-2, with 7 positions matching TRBD1. V shed 3 bases and J 6 bases; nucleotides not matched to a gene: 8. The length of the CDR3 is 14 residues. Germline V CDR1 and CDR2: SGDLS, YYNGEE. The CDR3 reads CASSATQGLDGYTF. The DNA of the CDR3 is TGTGCCAGCAGCGCGACACAGGGGTTGGATGGCTACACCTTC.

V and J are TRBV4-3 and TRBJ1-5; possibly TRBD1 for D (5 bases). V lost 0 bases to trimming and J lost 5 bases, with 11 bases between them. CDR1 LGHNA and CDR2 YSLEER come from the germline V gene. There are 15 residues in the CDR3. As DNA, the CDR3 is TGCGCCAGCAGCCAAGATGACAGTATTTATCAGCCCCAGCATTTT. Translating gives CASSQDDSIYQPQHF.

The rearrangement links TRBV7-2 to TRBJ2-2; 12 nucleotides agree with TRBD1. The V and J ends lost 5 bases and 6 bases, in that order; junction bases with no gene match: 7. Germline V gives CDR1 SGHTA, CDR2 FQGNSA. The CDR3 is 16 residues long. As DNA, the CDR3 is TGTGCCAGCAGCAAGGGACAGGGGGCGTTGGCCGGGGAGCTGTTTTTT. Translation gives CASSKGQGALAGELFF.

The chain has TRBV7-8 and TRBJ2-1; 9 nucleotides align to TRBD2. Germline loops: CDR1 SGHVS, CDR2 FQNEAQ. This CDR3 comprises 14 residues. Trimming took 3 bases from V and 8 from J; bases not matched to a gene: 5. CDR3 sequence: CASSLAGTSYEQFF. The CDR3 DNA follows: TGTGCCAGCAGCTTGGCCGGGACTAGCTATGAGCAGTTCTTC.